This T cell receptor beta chain originates from a study of spatial heterogeneity in lung cancer. Study-level background: Averaged across combinations, each unique TCR and UMI pairing appeared more than ten times in raw reads, which were uncorrected.

The CDR3 totals 15 residues. After removal of 0 bases from V and 6 bases from J, the junction contained 8 bases not matched to a gene. Germline V lookup: CDR1 SGHRS, CDR2 YFSETQ. This clonotype was counted at least ten times. Using its own MiXCR run on the 5' RACE reads, TCRdb lists one record per CDR3 protein. The sample consists of 7,600 or so distinct CDR3 sequences, 6% to 7% of them appearing once. Time point of the sample: sample taken at primary tumor resection. The donors, around 71 patients with untreated early-stage non-small cell lung cancer, provided the samples. Whole RNA was taken from tumor, nontumor lung or frozen PBMC; it was then sequenced unsorted.

This receptor was obtained from a male donor with early-stage non-small cell lung cancer. The sequences come from PBMCs, collected at surgery. V usage is TRBV5-1 and J usage is TRBJ1-2, with TRBD1 matching over 7 bases. The CDR3 sequence: CASSLDAGTADGYTF. The CDR3, as DNA: TGCGCCAGCAGCTTGGATGCTGGGACAGCAGATGGCTACACCTTC.